The 2 T cell receptor beta chains listed next were all sequenced from one sample in a study of cytomegalovirus exposure and HLA in healthy donors (dated by TCRdb to between 2016 and 2019). Library creation used the immunoSEQ multiplex PCR assay. A mixture of 60 forward primers for TCR Vbeta segments and 13 reverse primers for TCR Jbeta segments was used in the multiplex PCR. In TCRdb, the immuneACCESS table is reduced to in-frame sequences with V and J assigned. These tables do not hold every clone; where another copy was compared, an unresolved V gene accounts for under half, and the others remain unexplained. In this sample the table shows more than 90,000 clones, approximately 78% of which occur a single time. Under 0.8% of the sample is held by the ten biggest clonotypes. Sequenced input: PBMCs. Receptors were obtained from a woman in her fifties or sixties in good health and CMV-seronegative.

The chain uses TRBV9 and TRBJ1-2; D unclear. This CDR3 contains 15 residues. V shed 0 bases and J shed 0 bases, with 9 bases lying between them. Germline lookup yields CDR1 SGDLS and CDR2 YYNGEE. CDR3 loop: CASSVATVANYGYTF. In DNA, the CDR3 is TGTGCCAGCAGCGTAGCTACCGTCGCTAACTATGGCTACACCTTC.

The chain joins TRBV5-1 to TRBJ1-4; TRBD1 is a possible D gene (5 bases). The germline V gene encodes CDR1 SGHRS and CDR2 YFSETQ. Deletions cut 1 base from V and 8 bases from J, with 15 bases between. This CDR3 has 15 amino acids. The CDR3 is CASSLRPTGGEKLFF. As DNA, the CDR3 is TGCGCCAGCAGCTTGCGTCCGACGGGGGGAGAAAAACTGTTTTTT.